What follows are 27 T cell receptor beta chains derived from one specimen sequenced in a study of human T cells and chemical hapten exposure. TCRdb independently ran MiXCR on the 5' RACE reads; one entry per CDR3 protein. This sample yields 80,000 or so distinct CDR3 sequences, of which around 15% are seen a single time; 6.8% belongs to the top ten. The template was total RNA from unfractionated whole blood. The origin of the receptors is a female donor in good health.

V usage is TRBV5-6 and J usage is TRBJ2-1; the match to TRBD1 covers 8 bases. V was pared by 2 bases and J by 5 bases, with 6 bases of the junction left unmatched. Germline lookup yields CDR1 SGHDT and CDR2 YYEEEE. The CDR3 is made up of 15 amino acids. CDR3 bases: TGTGCCAGCAGCTTCTTAGGACAGGGTGACAATGAGCAGTTCTTC. This codes for CASSFLGQGDNEQFF.

This clonotype was counted at least ten times. This chain uses TRBV3-1 with TRBJ1-1; D remains ambiguous. The V end was cut by 0 bases, the J end by 0 bases, with 26 bases between. Per the germline V gene, CDR1 is LGHDT and CDR2 is YNNKEL (reference sequence). The length of the CDR3 is 21 residues. This CDR3 reads CASSQEPEIRRYDGVNTEAFF. DNA of the CDR3: TGTGCCAGCAGCCAAGAACCGGAGATTAGACGGTACGATGGGGTGAACACTGAAGCTTTCTTT.

A few counts support this clonotype. The rearrangement links TRBV27 to TRBJ2-2, with 11 nucleotides matching TRBD1. Unmatched junction bases numbered 9, after V lost 1 base and J lost 8 bases. CDR3 length: 17 residues. Germline CDR1 reads MNHEY; CDR2 reads SMNVEV (reference sequence). CDR3 residues: CASSLFLDRGLSGELFF. CDR3 nucleotide sequence: TGTGCCAGCAGTTTATTTCTGGACAGGGGGCTTTCAGGGGAGCTGTTTTTT.

The rearrangement joins TRBV18 to TRBJ1-5; D might be TRBD1 (5 bases). Trimming pared 3 bases from V and 3 bases from J, leaving 12 bases between. The CDR3 extends over 15 amino acids. Germline CDR1 and CDR2: KGHSH and LQKENI. CDR3 amino acids: CASSPDRQNNQPQHF. The DNA of the CDR3 is TGTGCCAGCTCACCGGATAGACAGAACAATCAGCCCCAGCATTTT.

This clonotype came up a few times. V usage is TRBV4-3 and J usage is TRBJ1-1, with 7 nucleotides matching TRBD1. The V gene end was trimmed by 0 bases and the J gene end by 2 bases; junction bases not matched to a gene: 9. Germline loops: CDR1 LGHNA, CDR2 YSLEER. This CDR3 contains 17 residues. The CDR3 region has the DNA TGCGCCAGCAGCCAAGAGATACGACAGGGAGTAAACACTGAAGCTTTCTTT. This translates into CASSQEIRQGVNTEAFF.

This clonotype was recorded a few times. The rearrangement links TRBV3-1 to TRBJ1-6; weak D call: TRBD1 (5 bases). The germline V gene encodes CDR1 LGHDT and CDR2 YNNKEL (reference sequence). This CDR3 spans 13 amino acids. V was trimmed by 3 bases and J by 8 bases, leaving 8 bases between them. This CDR3 is CASSHGTDSPLHF. The CDR3 coding sequence is TGTGCCAGCAGCCACGGGACCGATTCACCCCTCCACTTT.

This clonotype was seen a few times. This chain links TRBV20-1 with TRBJ1-1; D is undetermined. The germline V gene has CDR1 DFQATT and CDR2 SNEGSKA (reference sequence). The ends were cut back, 1 base at V and 5 bases at J, with 5 bases in the middle. This CDR3 region has 11 residues. CDR3 amino acids: CSARGRTEAFF. As DNA, the CDR3 is TGCAGTGCTAGAGGCAGAACTGAAGCTTTCTTT.

This clonotype has just a few counts. The genes are TRBV7-2 and TRBJ1-1; perhaps TRBD1 as D (5 bases). Between the trimmed V and J ends, which lost 2 bases and 6 bases, there was a span of 7 bases. There are 12 residues in the CDR3. Germline CDR1 is SGHTA and CDR2 is FQGNSA. The CDR3, as DNA: TGTGCCAGCAGCTTAATGGGGGCTGAAGCTTTCTTT. Translated, it gives CASSLMGAEAFF.

This clonotype was observed a few times. The chain couples TRBV28 to TRBJ2-1; 9 positions match TRBD2. J lost 1 base, V lost 6 bases, and 4 bases had no gene match. Germline values: CDR1 MDHEN, CDR2 SYDVKM. The CDR3 spans 15 residues. CDR3 bases: TGTGCCAGCAGCCATAGCGGGAGATCCTACAATGAGCAGTTCTTC. Its translation: CASSHSGRSYNEQFF.

This chain connects TRBV29-1 to TRBJ2-7; 10 positions agree with TRBD1. In germline, CDR1 is SQVTM, CDR2 ANQGSEA. After removal of 6 bases from V and 6 bases from J, the junction contained 5 bases not matched to a gene. The CDR3 has 12 residues. CDR3 bases: TGCAGCGTCGGGACAGGGGTCACCGAGCAGTACTTC. Its translation: CSVGTGVTEQYF.

The gene calls are TRBV6-5 and TRBJ2-7; D might be TRBD1 (5 bases). CDR1 is MNHEY, CDR2 SVGAGI, per germline. With 4 bases removed from V and 12 bases from J, the gap between germline ends came to 13 bases. This CDR3 spans 11 amino acids. The CDR3 protein is CASSLLNRLYF. The CDR3 bases are TGTGCCAGCAGTTTGTTAAACAGGCTGTACTTC.

As for this clonotype: At one of its ends the junction is not consistent with the germline gene, which may arise from a read error. The rearrangement uses TRBV7-7 and TRBJ2-7, with D tentatively TRBD1 or TRBD2 (5 bases each). Looked up from germline, CDR1 is SSHAT and CDR2 is FNYEAQ (reference sequence). The length of the CDR3 is 14 residues. This chain's CDR3 is CASSLGDGPYEQYF. The CDR3 DNA reads as TGTGCTAGCAGCTTAGGGGACGGGCCCTACGAGCAGTACTTC.

In this sample, this clonotype turned up many times. The V and J genes are TRBV7-9 and TRBJ2-7, with D perhaps TRBD2 (6 bases). CDR1 is SEHNR, CDR2 FQNEAQ, per germline (reference sequence). Trimming left V 1 base short and J 0 bases short, with 19 bases between. The CDR3 covers 18 residues. CDR3 coding DNA: TGTGCCAGCAGCTTAGGCCTCGGGAGATTCGGGGACTCCTACGAGCAGTACTTC. This codes for CASSLGLGRFGDSYEQYF.

This clonotype was seen a handful of times. The chain recombines TRBV12-3 or TRBV12-4 with TRBJ1-2; weak D call: TRBD1 (6 bases). The CDR3 has 14 amino acids. V dropped 7 bases and J dropped 0 bases, with 12 bases sitting between them. CDR3 in DNA: TGTGCCAGCAATACTAGGGGGGCTAACTATGGCTACACCTTC. This gives the protein CASNTRGANYGYTF.

In this sample, this clonotype turned up a few times. The J gene is TRBJ2-7, the V gene TRBV20-1, with TRBD2 matching 7 bases. CDR1 and CDR2 from the germline V gene are DFQATT and SNEGSKA (reference sequence). V lost 6 bases to trimming and J lost 7 bases; unmatched junction nucleotides: 6. The CDR3 covers 11 residues. The chain's CDR3 is CSAKLAVEQYF. CDR3 sequence (DNA): TGCAGTGCAAAGCTAGCGGTGGAGCAGTACTTC.

This clonotype was counted at least ten times. The chain employs TRBV29-1 and TRBJ2-5; TRBD2 matches 11 bases. Per the germline V gene, CDR1 is SQVTM and CDR2 is ANQGSEA. The CDR3 is 12 residues long. The trim removed 6 bases at V and 4 bases at J, leaving 1 base unmatched. CDR3 nucleotides: TGCAGCGTGCTAGCGGGAGGAGAGACCCAGTACTTC. Protein: CSVLAGGETQYF.

The rearrangement links TRBV7-2 to TRBJ2-5; D remains ambiguous. Trimming shortened V by 0 bases and J by 2 bases, and 10 bases separated the two germline ends. Germline-derived CDR1 and CDR2 are SGHTA and FQGNSA. This CDR3 has 15 amino acids. CDR3: CASSLARSEQETQYF. The CDR3 DNA is TGTGCCAGCAGCTTAGCGAGGTCGGAGCAAGAGACCCAGTACTTC.

The CDR3 sequence is CASSLGQSNTEAFF. Written as DNA, the CDR3 is TGCGCCAGCAGCTTGGGACAGTCGAACACTGAAGCTTTCTTT. The gene calls are TRBV5-1 and TRBJ1-1; D may be TRBD1 (5 bases). Germline values: CDR1 SGHRS, CDR2 YFSETQ. Trimming cost V 0 bases and J 1 base, with 7 bases left between them. The CDR3 loop spans 14 amino acids.

This chain joins TRBV20-1 and TRBJ2-3, with 10 bases identical to TRBD2. CDR3 length: 17 amino acids. V was pared by 3 bases and J by 2 bases, with 11 bases of the junction left unmatched. Germline lookup yields CDR1 DFQATT and CDR2 SNEGSKA (reference sequence). CDR3 region: CSASSAALAGDTDTQYF. The CDR3 DNA reads TGCAGTGCTAGTTCCGCTGCCCTAGCGGGGGACACAGATACGCAGTATTTT.

This clonotype was recorded at least ten times. The rearrangement uses TRBV5-1 and TRBJ2-1; TRBD2 aligns across 11 bases. Trimming at V came to 3 bases and at J to 6 bases, leaving 5 bases not matched to a gene. Per the germline V gene, CDR1 is SGHRS and CDR2 is YFSETQ. This CDR3 region has 15 residues. CDR3 protein: CASSYLAGGPNEQFF. The CDR3 DNA reads as TGCGCCAGCAGCTATTTAGCGGGAGGGCCCAATGAGCAGTTCTTC.

As regards this clonotype: The junction departs from the called germline gene at one end, perhaps through a read error. The V call is TRBV12-3 or TRBV12-4, the J call TRBJ1-4; 8 positions match TRBD1. The CDR3 runs 14 residues. CDR3 in DNA: TGTGCCAGCAGCACGACAGGGGCTAAAGAAAAACTGTTTTTT. Its protein product is CASSTTGAKEKLFF.

The CDR3 DNA sequence: TGCGCCAGCATGGGTCAAGGGAACACCGGGGAGCTGTTTTTT. This sequence encodes CASMGQGNTGELFF. The chain has TRBV10-1 and TRBJ2-2; D remains unclear. Germline assignment: CDR1 WNHNN and CDR2 SYGVQD (reference sequence). The CDR3 loop spans 14 amino acids. V was pared by 7 bases and J by 1 base, with 10 bases between.

In this sample, this clonotype turned up a few times. The gene calls are TRBV29-1 and TRBJ2-2; TRBD1 is a possible D gene (5 bases). The CDR3 contains 15 residues. Trimming shortened V by 4 bases and J by 5 bases, and 17 bases separated the two germline ends. Germline values: CDR1 SQVTM, CDR2 ANQGSEA. The DNA of the CDR3 is TGCAGCGTTGGTCCCTCGCAGGGATGGACCGGGGAGCTGTTTTTT. It specifies CSVGPSQGWTGELFF.

The chain joins TRBV20-1 to TRBJ2-1; the D gene is possibly TRBD1 (5 bases). V dropped 2 bases and J dropped 3 bases, with 8 bases sitting between them. This CDR3 region has 13 residues. Germline CDR1 and CDR2: DFQATT and SNEGSKA (reference sequence). CDR3 residues: CSARPTDYNEQFF. CDR3 DNA sequence: TGCAGTGCTAGACCGACAGACTACAATGAGCAGTTCTTC.

This chain links TRBV30 with TRBJ2-1, with 7 bases aligning to TRBD2. V lost 0 bases to trimming and J lost 0 bases; unmatched junction nucleotides: 5. The CDR3 spans 16 residues. CDR1 GTSNPN and CDR2 SVGIG come from the germline V gene (reference sequence). CDR3 nucleotide sequence: TGTGCCTGGAGTGTACTGGGGGGGAGCTCCTACAATGAGCAGTTCTTC. Its translation is CAWSVLGGSSYNEQFF.

The chain uses TRBV6-1 and TRBJ2-3, with a possible D match to TRBD2 (6 bases). CDR1 and CDR2 from the germline V gene are MNHNS and SASEGT. The CDR3 sequence is 13 residues long. V was pared by 6 bases and J by 5 bases, with 12 bases between. The CDR3 sequence: CASSGLAEDTQYF. CDR3 bases: TGTGCCAGCAGCGGGTTAGCGGAAGATACGCAGTATTTT.

V is TRBV29-1 and J is TRBJ2-3, with 9 bases aligning to TRBD1. The V and J ends lost 6 bases and 4 bases, in that order; junction bases with no gene match: 11. This CDR3 is built from 15 residues. CDR1 is SQVTM and CDR2 is ANQGSEA in the germline V gene. The DNA for the CDR3 is TGCAGCGTAAAAGTACAGGGGGCCCCTCCAGATACGCAGTATTTT. This translates into CSVKVQGAPPDTQYF.